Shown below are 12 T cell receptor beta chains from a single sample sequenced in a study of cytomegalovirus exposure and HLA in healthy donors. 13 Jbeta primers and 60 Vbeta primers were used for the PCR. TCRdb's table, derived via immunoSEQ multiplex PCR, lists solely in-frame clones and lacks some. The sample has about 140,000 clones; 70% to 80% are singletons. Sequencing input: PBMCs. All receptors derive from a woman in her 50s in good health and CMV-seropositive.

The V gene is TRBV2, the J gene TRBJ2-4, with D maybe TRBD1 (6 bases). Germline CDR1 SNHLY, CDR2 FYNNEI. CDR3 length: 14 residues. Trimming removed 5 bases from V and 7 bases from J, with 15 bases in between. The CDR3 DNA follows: TGTGCCAGCAGTCCTGAACAGGGAGCCAACATTCAGTACTTC. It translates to CASSPEQGANIQYF.

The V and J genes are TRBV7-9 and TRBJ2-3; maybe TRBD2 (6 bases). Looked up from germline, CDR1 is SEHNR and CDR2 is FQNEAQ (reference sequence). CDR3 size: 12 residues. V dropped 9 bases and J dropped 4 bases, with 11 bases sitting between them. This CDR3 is CASLASADTQYF. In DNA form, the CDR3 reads TGTGCCAGTCTAGCGTCCGCAGATACGCAGTATTTT.

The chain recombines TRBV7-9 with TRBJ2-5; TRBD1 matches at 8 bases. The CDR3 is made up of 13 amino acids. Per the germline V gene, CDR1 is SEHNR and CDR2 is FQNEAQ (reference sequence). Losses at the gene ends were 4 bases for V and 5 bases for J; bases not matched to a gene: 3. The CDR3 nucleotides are TGTGCCAGCAGCTCCAGGGGGCCGGAGACCCAGTACTTC. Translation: CASSSRGPETQYF. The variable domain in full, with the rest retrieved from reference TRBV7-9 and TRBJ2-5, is DTGVSQNPRHKITKRGQNVTFRCDPISEHNRLYWYRQTLGQGPEFLTYFQNEAQLEKSRLLSDRFSAERPKGSFSTLEIQRTEQGDSAMYLCASSSRGPETQYFGPGTRLLVL.

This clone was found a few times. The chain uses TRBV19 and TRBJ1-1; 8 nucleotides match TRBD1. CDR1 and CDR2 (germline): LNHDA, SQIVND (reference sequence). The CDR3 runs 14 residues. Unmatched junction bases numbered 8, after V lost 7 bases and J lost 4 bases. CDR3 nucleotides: TGTGCCAGTACCGTCACAGGGGGAGGCACTGAAGCTTTCTTT. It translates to CASTVTGGGTEAFF.

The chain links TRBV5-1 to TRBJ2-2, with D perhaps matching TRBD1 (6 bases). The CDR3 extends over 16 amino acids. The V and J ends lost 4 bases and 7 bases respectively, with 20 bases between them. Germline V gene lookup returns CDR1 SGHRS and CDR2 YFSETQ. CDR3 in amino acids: CASSPEGTTGHGELFF. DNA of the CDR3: TGCGCCAGCAGCCCGGAAGGGACAACTGGGCACGGGGAGCTGTTTTTT.

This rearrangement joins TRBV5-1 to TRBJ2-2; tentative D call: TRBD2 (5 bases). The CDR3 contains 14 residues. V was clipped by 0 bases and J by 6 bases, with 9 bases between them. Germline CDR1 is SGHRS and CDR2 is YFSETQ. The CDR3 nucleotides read TGCGCCAGCAGCTTGGGGCGTAGCGCCGGGGAGCTGTTTTTT. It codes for CASSLGRSAGELFF.

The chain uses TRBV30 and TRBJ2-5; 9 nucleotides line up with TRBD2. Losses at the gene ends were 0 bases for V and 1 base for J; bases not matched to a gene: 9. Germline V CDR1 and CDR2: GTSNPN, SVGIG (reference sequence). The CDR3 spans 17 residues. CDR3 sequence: CAWSVLRGGWGQETQYF. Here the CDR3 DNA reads TGTGCCTGGAGTGTATTGCGGGGGGGGTGGGGCCAAGAGACCCAGTACTTC.

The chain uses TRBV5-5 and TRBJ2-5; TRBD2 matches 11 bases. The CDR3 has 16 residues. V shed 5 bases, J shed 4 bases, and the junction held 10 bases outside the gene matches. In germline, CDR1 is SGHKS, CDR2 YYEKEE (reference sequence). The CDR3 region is CASRLIAGGLRETQYF. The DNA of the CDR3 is TGTGCCAGCAGACTTATAGCGGGGGGGCTCCGAGAGACCCAGTACTTC.

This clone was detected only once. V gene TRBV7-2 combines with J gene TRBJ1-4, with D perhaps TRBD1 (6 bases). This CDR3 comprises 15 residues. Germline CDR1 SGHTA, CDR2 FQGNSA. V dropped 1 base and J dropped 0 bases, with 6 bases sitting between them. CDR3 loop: CASSLGDTTNEKLFF. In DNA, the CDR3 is TGTGCCAGCAGCTTAGGGGACACAACTAATGAAAAACTGTTTTTT. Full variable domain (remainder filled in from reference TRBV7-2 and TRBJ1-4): GAGVSQSPSNKVTEKGKDVELRCDPISGHTALYWYRQSLGQGLEFLIYFQGNSAPDKSGLPSDRFSAERTGGSVSTLTIQRTQQEDSAVYLCASSLGDTTNEKLFFGSGTQLSVL.

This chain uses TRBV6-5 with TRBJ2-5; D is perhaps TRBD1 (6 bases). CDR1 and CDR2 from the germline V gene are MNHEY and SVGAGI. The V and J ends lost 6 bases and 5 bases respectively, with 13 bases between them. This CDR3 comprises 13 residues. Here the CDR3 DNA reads TGTGCCAGCAGGGTACAGGGTCGCGAGACCCAGTACTTC. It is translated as CASRVQGRETQYF.

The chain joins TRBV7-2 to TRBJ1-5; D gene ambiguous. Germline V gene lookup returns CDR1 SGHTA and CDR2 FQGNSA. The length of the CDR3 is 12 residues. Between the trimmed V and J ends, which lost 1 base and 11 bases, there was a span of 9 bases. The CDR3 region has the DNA TGTGCCAGCAGCTTAGACAGTGGTGCCCAGCATTTT. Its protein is CASSLDSGAQHF.

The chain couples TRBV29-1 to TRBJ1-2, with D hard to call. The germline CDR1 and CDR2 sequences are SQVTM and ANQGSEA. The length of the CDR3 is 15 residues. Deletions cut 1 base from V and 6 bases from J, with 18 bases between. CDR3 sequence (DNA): TGCAGCGTTGAAGGGTCGTGGAGGGATAGAGATGGCTACACCTTC. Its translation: CSVEGSWRDRDGYTF.